This passage covers 5 T cell receptor beta chains from one sample sequenced in a study of T cells after posttransplantation cyclophosphamide. The method was immunoSEQ multiplex PCR; TCRdb's version includes in-frame clones alone and lacks a portion of them. The sample presents 42,000 or so clones, none singletons. The sequenced sample was PBMCs. These receptors originate from a woman aged 45 to 65 in good health and a related stem cell transplant donor.

This clone was seen many times. V and J are TRBV5-6 and TRBJ1-1; D perhaps matches TRBD1 (6 bases). The CDR3 runs to 14 residues. The V end lost 3 bases, the J end lost 1 base, and 10 bases lay between the germline ends. Germline V gene sequence: CDR1 SGHDT, CDR2 YYEEEE. The CDR3 loop is CASSWGLENTEAFF. DNA for the CDR3: TGTGCCAGCAGCTGGGGGCTTGAGAACACTGAAGCTTTCTTT.

This clone has ten or more counts. V gene TRBV28 combines with J gene TRBJ1-5, with a weak D call TRBD1 (5 bases). In germline, CDR1 is MDHEN, CDR2 SYDVKM. CDR3 size: 12 residues. For the CDR3, the DNA is TGTGCAGTGGGGCAGAGCAATCAGCCCCAGCATTTT. Translated: CAVGQSNQPQHF. The whole variable domain, filled in from reference TRBV28 and TRBJ1-5, reads DVKVTQSSRYLVKRTGEKVFLECVQDMDHENMFWYRQDPGLGLRLIYFSYDVKMKEKGDIPEGYSVSREKKERFSLILESASTNQTSMYLCAVGQSNQPQHFGDGTRLSIL.

This clone was seen many times. The V gene is TRBV28, the J gene TRBJ1-6; the D gene is possibly TRBD1 (6 bases). Per germline, CDR1 MDHEN and CDR2 SYDVKM. V was clipped by 7 bases and J by 3 bases, with 10 bases between them. This CDR3 spans 14 amino acids. This CDR3 is CASTPDSYNSPLHF. For the CDR3, the DNA is TGTGCCAGCACTCCGGACAGCTATAATTCACCCCTCCACTTT.

This clone was detected ten times or more. This sequence joins TRBV30 and TRBJ2-7, with D uncertain. There are 11 residues in the CDR3. The V gene lost 2 bases and the J gene lost 8 bases, with 10 bases spanning the gap. Germline lookup yields CDR1 GTSNPN and CDR2 SVGIG (reference sequence). This CDR3 reads CAWSSILKQYF. CDR3 in DNA: TGTGCCTGGAGTTCTATTCTAAAGCAGTACTTC.

This clone was seen at least ten times. The CDR3 DNA is TGTGCCAGCAGCCCTCTCAATCAGGCCGGGGAGCTGTTTTTT. Protein sequence: CASSPLNQAGELFF. The chain carries TRBV7-3 and TRBJ2-2; D call uncertain. Germline V gene sequence: CDR1 SGHTA, CDR2 FQGTGA. The CDR3 has 14 residues. V was pared by 5 bases and J by 6 bases, with 13 bases between.